One and the same sample provided the 5 T cell receptor beta chains below, sequenced in a study of blood T cell repertoires in COVID-19. The repertoire was sequenced with immunoSEQ multiplex PCR; TCRdb's copy has only in-frame clones and lacks some. The top ten hold about 7.8% of the sample, which has 200,000 to 250,000 clones, 84% seen once. The sample consisted of peripheral blood. These receptors came from an elderly woman with COVID-19, enrolled during active disease.

The rearrangement joins TRBV29-1 to TRBJ2-5; D possibly corresponds to TRBD1 (7 bases). The length of the CDR3 is 13 residues. V lost 8 bases and J lost 5, with 18 bases in between. In germline, CDR1 is SQVTM, CDR2 ANQGSEA. DNA of the CDR3: TGCAGCCCCCGGAGGGGGCCGGAGGAGACCCAGTACTTC. Amino acid sequence: CSPRRGPEETQYF.

The V and J genes are TRBV6-5 and TRBJ1-4, with D possibly TRBD1 on 6 matching bases. V shed 11 bases and J shed 6 bases, with 13 bases lying between them. CDR1 is MNHEY, CDR2 SVGAGI, per germline. This CDR3 is built from 12 residues. The DNA for the CDR3 is TGTGCCCCCCCAGGGGCCCATGAAAAACTGTTTTTT. Encoded protein: CAPPGAHEKLFF.

The chain is built from TRBV5-1 and TRBJ2-7, with 7 positions matching TRBD2. With V trimmed by 4 bases and J by 7 bases, 11 bases remained unmatched. Per germline, CDR1 SGHRS and CDR2 YFSETQ. The CDR3 totals 14 residues. As DNA, the CDR3 is TGCGCCAGCAGCCCTGGGGGGGTCAGAGGTGAGCAGTACTTC. Translation gives CASSPGGVRGEQYF.

V is TRBV27 and J is TRBJ2-7; D is possibly TRBD1 (6 bases). Germline values: CDR1 MNHEY, CDR2 SMNVEV (reference sequence). V was clipped by 2 bases and J by 2 bases, with 7 bases between them. The CDR3 has 13 amino acids. CDR3 DNA: TGTGCCAGCAGTTTACCAGGGGCCTACGAGCAGTACTTC. This gives the protein CASSLPGAYEQYF.

V gene TRBV18 combines with J gene TRBJ2-7; D might be TRBD2 (6 bases). This CDR3 comprises 13 residues. Trimming left V 6 bases short and J 0 bases short, with 9 bases between. Germline loops: CDR1 KGHSH, CDR2 LQKENI. Written as DNA, the CDR3 is TGTGCCAGCTCGGGGGGAGTCTCCTACGAGCAGTACTTC. Amino acids: CASSGGVSYEQYF.